Below, one TCR beta chain is given with its context. No antigen is known for it. Base quality data are lacking; no much larger clone is found one base away. These data belong to a study of cytomegalovirus exposure and HLA in healthy donors (dated by TCRdb to 2016 to 2017). Study-wide context: In an earlier analysis of 587 of the donors, approximately 260 Gb of sequence data and 120 million or so unique TCR beta sequences from 150 million to 200 million T cells were reported. The study combined high-throughput TCR immunosequencing, statistical association of individual TCRs with disease status, and machine learning to predict cytomegalovirus infection status. Donor age, sex, ethnicity and CMV serostatus were compiled together with the repertoire data. Both class I and class II loci were covered by HLA typing, at four-digit resolution. Every discovery cohort repertoire had been produced on one sequencing platform. A separate validation cohort of 100 to 150 different subjects was used in addition to the roughly 640-subject first cohort. The study aimed to test whether signatures of past pathogen exposure could be identified by cataloging public T cell receptors. Rather than using new phenotypic data, the later analysis identified candidate immune exposures from TCR beta sequences and from how often those sequences occurred across donors. In a later genetic analysis, genome-wide SNP genotypes for about three fifths of the 666 donors were used, and that subset was treated as a discovery cohort. An earlier analysis of 587 of the donors used high-throughput TCR beta sequencing to judge whether each TCR beta V gene segment behaved as functional or pseudogenic. The genetic ancestry cluster associated with self-reported Caucasian donors included 81% of the roughly 360 genotyped donors. Using immunosequencing, the study profiled T cell repertoires from fewer than 700 subjects and related those repertoires to cytomegalovirus serostatus. Roughly 310 gigabases of sequencing data and 70 million to 85 million unique TCR sequences were included in an early release covering roughly 700 HLA-typed donors. Roughly 5 DR-DQ haplotypes were handled as single units for association and clustering, since linkage in the cohort was strong. Among under 450 genotyped donors of the cohort, an average of about 240,000 unique TCR beta nucleotide sequences were sequenced per donor, around 20% of them non-productive. To study patterns of TCR occurrence, a later analysis re-analyzed previously published TCR beta repertoires from several hundred donors and added high-resolution HLA genotyping. The number of typed donors differed by locus: about 620-630 for A, B, C, DRB1 and DQB1; approximately 540 for DQA1; some 590 for DPA1; and roughly 450 for DPB1. On the study overall, not on this receptor specifically: V-gene and J-gene trimming of TCR beta chains was associated with a missense DCLRE1C variant in a later genetic analysis, and the association was replicated in an independent cohort. Most TCR sequences were observed very rarely across donors, whereas some public TCRs were present in many individuals. In a later analysis, HLA-associated TCR beta chains were found to be more clonally expanded and to have lower generation probabilities than equally common non-associated chains. In this cohort, only TCR beta chains were sequenced, and detectable features were limited by the absence of alpha or paired-chain data. According to the authors, the approach could potentially be generalized to other disease states and immunological phenotypes. Correlated functional status among segregating V segments might reflect linkage disequilibrium, but an unknown experimental factor could not be ruled out. The presence/absence analyses assumed that sequencing depth was roughly uniform across donors, and that assumption may not be true. At a false discovery rate of 0.05, a later analysis linked about 17,000 TCR beta sequences to specific HLA alleles. Because counts were too low, some 16 rarely observed V segments, including chromosome 9 orphons, were excluded from the earlier analysis of under 650 of the donors. Three of the identified cytomegalovirus-associated TCR beta chains were confirmed in vitro to be specific for cytomegalovirus antigens. A further reported finding was that TCR beta sequences accurately predicted the HLA-A and HLA-B alleles for most subjects in the first cohort. The 87-base-pair reads could not distinguish some IMGT-functional V segments, including TRBV6-2 and TRBV6-3, so those segments were excluded. A later analysis reported that several top co-occurrence clusters appeared linked to parvovirus B19, influenza, CMV and Epstein-Barr virus. Broadly in line with IMGT annotations, most TCR beta V segments showed up in productive rearrangements about 87% or about 30% of the time in an earlier analysis of some 590 of the donors. According to a later analysis, TCR association rates differed among HLA loci, with DRB1 alleles showing the most associated TCRs and HLA-C alleles showing the fewest. When HLA alleles, especially DR and DQ, strongly co-occurred, attributing TCR associations to individual alleles was difficult. Most CMV-associated TCR beta chains appeared to be HLA-restricted in a later analysis, and the HLA associations seemed to be driven largely by CMV exposure. Immune exposure information for the cohort was limited to CMV serostatus. Compared with the 666-donor mean, donors in an Asian-associated ancestry cluster had fewer N-insertions in productive TCRs, according to a later genetic analysis. Because HLA typing was missing for some donors at each locus, association tests included only the typed subset. A group of highly shared sequence variants was considered likely to be a technical artifact of the sequencing pipeline. The study gave a list of 150 to 200 TCR beta chains associated with cytomegalovirus. Cytomegalovirus status was reported to be diagnosed by the classifier with high specificity and sensitivity in both the original and validation cohorts.

Library generation was performed with the immunoSEQ multiplex PCR assay. A mixture of 60 forward primers for TCR Vbeta segments and 13 reverse primers for TCR Jbeta segments was used in the multiplex PCR. Amplification of the CDR3 region of rearranged TCR beta genes was performed with a multiplex PCR assay on genomic DNA. The Illumina HiSeq System was used to sequence the amplified TCR beta libraries as 87-base-pair reads. The published analysis was carried out like this. In a later analysis, approximately 74 million unique TCR beta chains were counted across the 500 to 700 repertoires, and roughly 11 million of these chains were shared by at least two donors. To remove PCR and sequencing errors, raw reads were error-corrected and collapsed into unique sequences using a nearest-neighbor algorithm that merged closely related sequences. To assign V, D and J gene segments, CDR3 sequences were aligned to IMGT reference sequences. For a sequence to be retained, a match of at least six nucleotides was required to both a V gene segment and a J gene segment. Rearrangements were called productive when the CDR3 lacked stop codons and stayed in frame with V and J; all others were non-productive. Following IMGT convention, CDR3 was defined as the stretch from the second conserved V-encoded cysteine to the conserved J-encoded phenylalanine. The earlier analysis of about 570 of the donors excluded any sequence lacking an unambiguous match to a single V gene segment. In an earlier analysis of 587 of the donors, V segments were called functional above 56.7% productive rearrangements and were called segregating when the between-donor standard deviation exceeded 5%. To diagnose cytomegalovirus status from the catalog of TCR beta chain sequences, a statistical classification framework was built. In a later analysis, V and J genes were assigned by comparing TCR nucleotide sequences against IMGT/GENE-DB human TR gene sequences. In a later analysis, CDR3 sequences and most-parsimonious VDJ recombination scenarios were assigned using the TCRdist pipeline. In a later analysis, each TCR beta chain was defined by its CDR3 amino acid sequence together with its V-gene family, and reads lacking a unique V-gene family were excluded. To address suspected cross-contamination and a sequencing artifact, a later analysis removed 450 to 700 highly shared, low-generation-probability nucleotide sequences. In a later analysis, a clonal expansion index was calculated for each public chain from normalized within-repertoire ranks of inferred template counts. In a later analysis, generation probabilities were computed with a VDJ recombination model fitted to out-of-frame rearrangements, and the resulting probabilities were checked against IGoR. Hypergeometric tests were used in a later analysis to score TCR-TCR, TCR-HLA and TCR-CMV co-occurrence, with a repertoire-size bias correction applied to the TCR pairs. In a later analysis, false discovery rates were estimated by permuting HLA or CMV assignments 20 times. A later analysis grouped co-occurring TCRs with DBSCAN, adding TCRdist sequence similarity when clustering within HLA-allele-positive subsets. For co-occurrence clustering, repertoires with fewer than 30,000 or more than 120,000 public chains were excluded, along with a handful of repertoires with anomalous nucleotide sharing. The table was pulled from immuneACCESS by TCRdb, which kept in-frame rearrangements only. Such tables lose some clones; where checked, under half of the loss comes from unresolved V genes, and the rest has no known cause. Clone size and V and J calls were adopted from that table, with D and trimming inferred from the DNA. The sample profile shows some 200,000 clones; more than 75% of them were found once. About 0.78% of the sample is held by the ten biggest clonotypes.

The CDR3 numbers 15 residues from cysteine through phenylalanine. Only the CDR3 DNA is retained, 45 bases long and in frame from the first base. CDR1 and CDR2 (SEHNR, FQNEAQ) derive from the germline V gene (reference sequence). The germline V and J ends show losses of 5 bases and 1 base respectively, and no gene match explains 3 bases of the junction. The cohort consisted of some 670 healthy bone marrow donors. At the time of sampling, every cohort member was nominally healthy, though immune exposures that went unrecorded were likely present. The donor was CMV seronegative and belonged to the group of around 350 seronegative cohort members. A peripheral blood sample was provided by each donor, and peripheral blood mononuclear cells were used for TCR beta sequencing. Genomic DNA was extracted from the blood cell samples with the Qiagen DNeasy Blood Extraction Kit.

The sequenced sample consisted of PBMCs. The chain is made from TRBV7-9 and TRBJ2-3; TRBD2 agrees with 10 junctional bases. The sequence derives from a woman in her late teens or twenties in good health and CMV-seronegative. CDR3 region: CASSPGTSGTDTQYF. The DNA sequence follows: TGTGCCAGCAGCCCCGGGACTAGCGGCACAGATACGCAGTATTTT. Extended through the reference TRBV7-9 and TRBJ2-3 proteins, this CDR3 yields the full variable domain: DTGVSQNPRHKITKRGQNVTFRCDPISEHNRLYWYRQTLGQGPEFLTYFQNEAQLEKSRLLSDRFSAERPKGSFSTLEIQRTEQGDSAMYLCASSPGTSGTDTQYFGPGTRLTVL.